These T cell receptor beta chains were read from a single sample in a study of T cell responses to AZD1222 COVID-19 vaccine. Only in-frame clones appear in the TCRdb table, and some are missing; sequencing was by immunoSEQ multiplex PCR. The sample has tens of thousands of clones, about 82% seen once. The source was peripheral blood, collected on day 0 of AZD1222 vaccination. The source of these receptors is an adult in good health. Each CDR3 is given without its conserved first and last residue. A D gene is named only where the DNA matches it firmly.

v_gene,j_gene,d_gene,CDR3aa
TRBV7-2,TRBJ2-1,.,ASSLEWEANEQF
TRBV7-3,TRBJ2-1,TRBD2,ASSPRGSLLNEQF
TRBV30,TRBJ1-4,.,AWSPLAGWDEKLF
TRBV5-1,TRBJ1-2,.,ASSSSGAQLNYGYT
TRBV5-1,TRBJ1-1,TRBD1,ASSLLDRGGSEAF
TRBV9,TRBJ1-4,TRBD1,ASSPGQGGNEKLF
TRBV6-5,TRBJ1-1,.,ASSYSTVNTEAF
TRBV6-5,TRBJ1-5,.,ASTLAAGGNQPQH
TRBV28,TRBJ2-7,.,ASSFRYEQY
TRBV2,TRBJ1-4,.,ASSTDTNEKLF
TRBV27,TRBJ1-2,.,ASRNRDVNYGYT
TRBV27,TRBJ2-3,TRBD2,ASSKKKGLAGVIDTQY
TRBV7-8,TRBJ1-3,.,ASSLDVRPSSGNTIY
TRBV3-1/TRBV3-2,TRBJ1-4,TRBD1,ASSLGTGGYEKLF
TRBV10-3,TRBJ1-1,.,AISELGPRNTEAF
TRBV3-1/TRBV3-2,TRBJ2-4,.,ASSQRGSAAKNIQY
TRBV5-1,TRBJ1-4,TRBD1,ASSHADRGMSEKLF
TRBV28,TRBJ2-5,.,ASSREGARETQY